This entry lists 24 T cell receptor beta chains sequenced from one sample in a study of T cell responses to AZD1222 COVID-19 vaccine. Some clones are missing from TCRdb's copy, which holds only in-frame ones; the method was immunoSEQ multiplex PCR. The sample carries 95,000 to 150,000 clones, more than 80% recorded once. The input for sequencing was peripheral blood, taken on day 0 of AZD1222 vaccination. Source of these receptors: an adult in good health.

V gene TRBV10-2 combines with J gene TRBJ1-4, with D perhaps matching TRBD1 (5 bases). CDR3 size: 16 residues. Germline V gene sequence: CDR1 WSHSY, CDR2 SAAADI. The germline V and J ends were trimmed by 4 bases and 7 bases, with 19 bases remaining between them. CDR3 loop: CASSVEYRQGGEKLFF. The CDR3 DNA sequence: TGCGCCAGCAGTGTAGAGTATAGGCAGGGTGGTGAAAAACTGTTTTTT.

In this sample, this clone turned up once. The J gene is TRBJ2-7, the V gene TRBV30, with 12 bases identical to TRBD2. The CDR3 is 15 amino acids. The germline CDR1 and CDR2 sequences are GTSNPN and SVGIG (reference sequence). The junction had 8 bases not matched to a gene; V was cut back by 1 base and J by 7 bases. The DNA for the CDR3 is TGTGCCTGGAGTGGCCTAGCGGGAGGGCCCTTGGAGCAGTACTTC. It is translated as CAWSGLAGGPLEQYF. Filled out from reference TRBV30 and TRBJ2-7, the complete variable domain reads SQTIHQWPATLVQPVGSPLSLECTVEGTSNPNLYWYRQAAGRGLQLLFYSVGIGQISSEVPQNLSASRPQDRQFILSSKKLLLSDSGFYLCAWSGLAGGPLEQYFGPGTRLTVT.

CDR3 amino acids: CASSNDQYPYEQYF. As DNA, the CDR3 is TGTGCCAGTAGTAATGACCAGTATCCCTACGAGCAGTACTTC. The V call is TRBV19, the J call TRBJ2-7, with D hard to call. There are 14 residues in the CDR3. CDR1 and CDR2 from the germline V gene are LNHDA and SQIVND (reference sequence). The germline V and J ends were trimmed by 4 bases and 2 bases, with 12 bases remaining between them.

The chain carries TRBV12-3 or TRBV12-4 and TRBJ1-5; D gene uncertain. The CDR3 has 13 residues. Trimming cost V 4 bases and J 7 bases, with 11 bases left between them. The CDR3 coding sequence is TGTGCCAGCAGTTCGACCGGGCCCCAGCCCCAGCATTTT. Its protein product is CASSSTGPQPQHF.

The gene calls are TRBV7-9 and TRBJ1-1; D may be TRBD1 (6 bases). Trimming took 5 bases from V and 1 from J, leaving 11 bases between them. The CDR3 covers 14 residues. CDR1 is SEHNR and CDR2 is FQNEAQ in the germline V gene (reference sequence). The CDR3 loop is CASSPYRENTEAFF. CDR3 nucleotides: TGTGCCAGCAGCCCGTACAGGGAGAACACTGAAGCTTTCTTT.

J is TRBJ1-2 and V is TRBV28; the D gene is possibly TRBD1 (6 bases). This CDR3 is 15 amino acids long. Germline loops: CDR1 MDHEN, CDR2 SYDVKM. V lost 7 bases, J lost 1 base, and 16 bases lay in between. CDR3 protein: CASTNPGQNNYGYTF. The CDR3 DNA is TGTGCCAGCACCAATCCCGGACAGAATAACTATGGCTACACCTTC.

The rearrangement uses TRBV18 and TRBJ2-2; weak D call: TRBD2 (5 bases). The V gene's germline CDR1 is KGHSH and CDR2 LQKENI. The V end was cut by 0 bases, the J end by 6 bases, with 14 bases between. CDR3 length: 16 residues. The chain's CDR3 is CASSPPARGSAGELFF. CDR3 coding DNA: TGTGCCAGCTCACCACCAGCCAGAGGGTCAGCCGGGGAGCTGTTTTTT.

The CDR3 DNA sequence: TGTGCCAGCAGCCAACGCCCGCTGACTAATGAAAAACTGTTTTTT. Residues: CASSQRPLTNEKLFF. The chain joins TRBV3-1 (or the pseudogene TRBV3-2) to TRBJ1-4, with unresolved D. V lost 2 bases to trimming and J lost 2 bases, with 9 bases between them. This CDR3 contains 15 residues. Germline V gene lookup returns CDR1 LGHDT and CDR2 YNNKEL (reference sequence).

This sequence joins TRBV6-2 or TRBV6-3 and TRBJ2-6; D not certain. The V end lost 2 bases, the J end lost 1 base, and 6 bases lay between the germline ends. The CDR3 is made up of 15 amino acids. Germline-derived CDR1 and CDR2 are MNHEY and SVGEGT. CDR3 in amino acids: CASSYQGSGANVLTF. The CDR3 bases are TGTGCCAGCAGTTACCAAGGTTCTGGGGCCAACGTCCTGACTTTC.

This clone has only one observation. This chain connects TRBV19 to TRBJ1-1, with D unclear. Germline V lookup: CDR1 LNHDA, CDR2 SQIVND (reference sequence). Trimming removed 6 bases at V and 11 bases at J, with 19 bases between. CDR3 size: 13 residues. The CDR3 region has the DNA TGTGCCAGTAGACTAAAGGGAGCTGAAAAGGCTTTCTTT. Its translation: CASRLKGAEKAFF.

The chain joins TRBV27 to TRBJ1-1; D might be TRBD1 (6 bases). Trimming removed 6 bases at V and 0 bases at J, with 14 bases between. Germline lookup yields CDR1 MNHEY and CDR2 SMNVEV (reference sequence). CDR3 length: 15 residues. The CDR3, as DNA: TGTGCCAGCAGCACCTACAGGGTCATGAACACTGAAGCTTTCTTT. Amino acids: CASSTYRVMNTEAFF.

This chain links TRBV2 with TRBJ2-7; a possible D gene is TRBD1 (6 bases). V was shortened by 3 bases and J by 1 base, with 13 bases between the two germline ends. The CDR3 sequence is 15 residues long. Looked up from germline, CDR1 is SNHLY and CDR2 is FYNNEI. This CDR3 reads CASSDVTGFSYEQYF. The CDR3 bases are TGTGCCAGCAGTGATGTCACAGGGTTTTCCTACGAGCAGTACTTC.

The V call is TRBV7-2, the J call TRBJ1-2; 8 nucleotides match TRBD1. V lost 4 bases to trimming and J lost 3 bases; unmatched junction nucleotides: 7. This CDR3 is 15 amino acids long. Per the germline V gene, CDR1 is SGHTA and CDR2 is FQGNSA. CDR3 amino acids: CASSSGQGIHYGYTF. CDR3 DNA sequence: TGTGCCAGCAGCTCTGGACAGGGTATACACTATGGCTACACCTTC. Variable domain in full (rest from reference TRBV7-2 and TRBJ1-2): GAGVSQSPSNKVTEKGKDVELRCDPISGHTALYWYRQSLGQGLEFLIYFQGNSAPDKSGLPSDRFSAERTGGSVSTLTIQRTQQEDSAVYLCASSSGQGIHYGYTFGSGTRLTVV.

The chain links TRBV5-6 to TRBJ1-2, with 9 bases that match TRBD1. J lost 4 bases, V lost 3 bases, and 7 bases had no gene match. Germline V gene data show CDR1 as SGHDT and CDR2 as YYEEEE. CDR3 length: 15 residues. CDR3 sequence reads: CASSSAGTGLYGYTF. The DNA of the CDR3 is TGTGCCAGCAGCTCCGCCGGGACAGGGCTCTATGGCTACACCTTC.

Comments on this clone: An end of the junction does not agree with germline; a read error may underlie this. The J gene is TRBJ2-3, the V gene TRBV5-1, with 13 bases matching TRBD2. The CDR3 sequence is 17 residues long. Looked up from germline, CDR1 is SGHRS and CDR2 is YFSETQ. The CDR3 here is CASSLFTTSGRAVPLHF. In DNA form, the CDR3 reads TGCGCCAGCAGCTTGTTTACAACTAGCGGGAGGGCCGTTCCATTGCATTTT.

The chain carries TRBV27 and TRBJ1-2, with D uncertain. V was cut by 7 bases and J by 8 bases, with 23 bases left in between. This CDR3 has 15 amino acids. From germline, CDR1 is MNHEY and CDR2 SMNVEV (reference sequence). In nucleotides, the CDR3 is TGTGCCAGCACCCCTCTGGGTGCGGGTAGGGAAGGCTACACCTTC. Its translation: CASTPLGAGREGYTF.

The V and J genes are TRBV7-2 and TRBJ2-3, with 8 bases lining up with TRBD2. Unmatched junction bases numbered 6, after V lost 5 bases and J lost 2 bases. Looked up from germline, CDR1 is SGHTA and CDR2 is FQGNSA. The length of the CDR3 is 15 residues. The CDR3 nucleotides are TGTGCCAGCAGCCCGGGGGGGGGAACCACAGATACGCAGTATTTT. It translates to CASSPGGGTTDTQYF.

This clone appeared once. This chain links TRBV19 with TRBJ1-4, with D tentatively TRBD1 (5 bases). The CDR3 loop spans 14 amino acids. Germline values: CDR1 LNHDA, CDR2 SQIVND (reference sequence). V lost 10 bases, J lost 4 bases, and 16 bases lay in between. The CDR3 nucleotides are TGTGCCACGGGAGCGAAGGGGATTAATGAAAAACTGTTTTTT. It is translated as CATGAKGINEKLFF. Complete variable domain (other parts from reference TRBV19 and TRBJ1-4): DGGITQSPKYLFRKEGQNVTLSCEQNLNHDAMYWYRQDPGQGLRLIYYSQIVNDFQKGDIAEGYSVSREKKESFPLTVTSAQKNPTAFYLCATGAKGINEKLFFGSGTQLSVL.

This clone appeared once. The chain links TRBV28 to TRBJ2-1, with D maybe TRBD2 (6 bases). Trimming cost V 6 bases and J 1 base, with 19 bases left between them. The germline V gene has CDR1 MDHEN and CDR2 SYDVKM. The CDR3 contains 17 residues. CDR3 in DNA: TGTGCCAGCAGCAACCCACGATGGGGGGTATCCTACAATGAGCAGTTCTTC. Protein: CASSNPRWGVSYNEQFF.

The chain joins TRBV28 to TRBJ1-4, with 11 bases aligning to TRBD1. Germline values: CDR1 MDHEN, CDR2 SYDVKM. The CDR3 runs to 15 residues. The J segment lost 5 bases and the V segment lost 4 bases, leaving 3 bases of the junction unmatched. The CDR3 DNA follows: TGTGCCAGCAGTTCGGGACAGGGGGGAAATGAAAAACTGTTTTTT. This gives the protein CASSSGQGGNEKLFF.

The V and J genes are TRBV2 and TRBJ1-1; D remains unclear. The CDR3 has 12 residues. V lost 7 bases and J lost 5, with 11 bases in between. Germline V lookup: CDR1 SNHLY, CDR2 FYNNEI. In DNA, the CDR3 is TGTGCCAGCACAGGATCTGGGACTGAAGCTTTCTTT. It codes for CASTGSGTEAFF.

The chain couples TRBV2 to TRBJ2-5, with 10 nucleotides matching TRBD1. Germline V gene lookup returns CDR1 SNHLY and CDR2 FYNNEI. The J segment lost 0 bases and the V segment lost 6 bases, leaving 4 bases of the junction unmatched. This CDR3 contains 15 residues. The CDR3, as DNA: TGTGCCAGCAGCGCGGGACAGGGGCACCAAGAGACCCAGTACTTC. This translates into CASSAGQGHQETQYF.

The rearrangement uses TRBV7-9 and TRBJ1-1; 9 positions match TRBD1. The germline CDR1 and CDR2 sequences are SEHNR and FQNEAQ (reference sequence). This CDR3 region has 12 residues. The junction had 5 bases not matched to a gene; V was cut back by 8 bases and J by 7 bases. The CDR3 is CASLGQGFEAFF. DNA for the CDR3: TGTGCCAGCTTAGGACAGGGGTTTGAAGCTTTCTTT.

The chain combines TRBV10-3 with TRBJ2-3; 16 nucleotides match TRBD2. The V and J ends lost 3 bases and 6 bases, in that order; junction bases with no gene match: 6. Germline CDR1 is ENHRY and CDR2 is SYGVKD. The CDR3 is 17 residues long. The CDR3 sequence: CAISEPGLAGGLDTQYF. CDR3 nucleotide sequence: TGTGCCATCAGTGAACCGGGACTAGCGGGGGGGCTGGATACGCAGTATTTT.